The clone carrying this TCR beta chain was seen many times. TCRdb reprocessed the 5' RACE reads with MiXCR, giving one entry per CDR3 protein. The sample yields more than 90,000 distinct CDR3 sequences, 7.2% seen once. This sample is part of a study of T cells after yellow fever vaccination. For the study at large: In the case of low-cell-number fractions, SMART-Seq v4 Ultra Low Input was used for preparation.

The CDR3 is 13 residues long. Per germline, CDR1 SGHAT and CDR2 FQDESV (reference sequence). Trimming pared 2 bases from V and 5 bases from J, leaving 6 bases between. The V and J genes are TRBV11-1 and TRBJ2-2; D not certain. This sequence was found in a man aged 18 to 29 who received the YFV17D yellow fever vaccine. Sequences were derived from CD4+ T cells sorted from PBMCs, sampled roughly 47 days after the first yellow fever vaccination. Here the CDR3 DNA reads TGTGCCAGCAGCTTATACGAAACCGGGGAGCTGTTTTTT. Translated, it gives CASSLYETGELFF.